This T cell receptor beta chain was profiled in a study of T cells after yellow fever vaccination. Study summary: Fractions of limited cellularity were prepared by means of SMART-Seq v4 Ultra Low Input.

Study results and caveats: Abundant bulk-population clonotypes could contaminate the FACS-sorted repertoires.

For this clonotype: The antigen remains unidentified.

The CDR3 sequence is 15 residues long. Trimming took off 6 bases at V and 4 bases at J, with 16 bases between the two ends. Germline lookup yields CDR1 SNHLY and CDR2 FYNNEI. TCRdb ran MiXCR on the 5' RACE reads and lists one entry per CDR3 protein. The sample shows some 300,000 distinct CDR3 sequences, 8.7% of them seen only once. The rearrangement links TRBV2 to TRBJ1-3; D ambiguous. The receptor's source is a man younger than 35 who received the YFV17D yellow fever vaccine. Sequencing was performed on CD4+ T cells sorted from PBMCs, taken 5 days after the yellow fever booster vaccination. The CDR3 region is CASSQMGGGGNTIYF. CDR3 coding DNA: TGTGCCAGCAGCCAAATGGGTGGCGGCGGAAACACCATATATTTT.